One sample yielded the 28 T cell receptor beta chains listed below, sequenced in a study of graft-versus-host responses after intestinal transplantation. Libraries were prepared by immunoSEQ multiplex PCR; TCRdb keeps only in-frame clonotypes and omits some of them. The sample lists tens of thousands of clones; under 95% were seen once. Their antigen targets remain unknown. The sample in question was unstimulated CD4+ T cells sorted from spleen or lymph node cells, obtained before transplant. The receptors come from a human donor who was the organ donor for an intestinal transplant.

The chain uses TRBV4-2 and TRBJ2-7; 9 nucleotides align to TRBD1. This CDR3 has 14 amino acids. Per the germline V gene, CDR1 is LGHNA and CDR2 is YNFKEQ. V gave up 2 bases and J gave up 3 bases; unmatched junction bases: 2. The CDR3 region is CASSQPGQGYEQYF. The CDR3 region has the DNA TGTGCCAGCAGCCAACCGGGACAGGGCTACGAGCAGTACTTC.

The DNA for the CDR3 is TGTGCCAGTACCCAACAGGGGCTTGCAACTAATGAAAAACTGTTTTTT. Its translation: CASTQQGLATNEKLFF. The chain uses TRBV19 and TRBJ1-4; 7 bases are a match to TRBD1. Germline CDR1 reads LNHDA; CDR2 reads SQIVND (reference sequence). The J segment lost 0 bases and the V segment lost 7 bases, leaving 8 bases of the junction unmatched. This CDR3 has 16 amino acids. Variable domain in full (rest from reference TRBV19 and TRBJ1-4): DGGITQSPKYLFRKEGQNVTLSCEQNLNHDAMYWYRQDPGQGLRLIYYSQIVNDFQKGDIAEGYSVSREKKESFPLTVTSAQKNPTAFYLCASTQQGLATNEKLFFGSGTQLSVL.

The chain is built from TRBV21-1 and TRBJ1-3; the table calls TRBD1, which could not be checked here. TRBV21-1 is noted as a pseudogene. The CDR3 totals 17 residues. CDR3: CASSNPPPGQGGNTIYF. The CDR3 nucleotides are TGTGCCAGCAGCAACCCCCCGCCGGGACAGGGAGGAAACACCATATATTTT.

V gene TRBV27 combines with J gene TRBJ2-1; D is perhaps TRBD2 (6 bases). Trimming removed 0 bases at V and 6 bases at J, with 15 bases between. There are 16 residues in the CDR3. The germline gives CDR1 MNHEY, CDR2 SMNVEV (reference sequence). The CDR3, as DNA: TGTGCCAGCAGTTTATCTGCGGTAGCGGCCGTCAATGAGCAGTTCTTC. Amino acid sequence: CASSLSAVAAVNEQFF.

This clone was recorded once. The chain uses TRBV12-5 and TRBJ2-6, with 9 positions matching TRBD1. The CDR3 is 17 residues long. The trim removed 1 base at V and 0 bases at J, leaving 1 base unmatched. The germline V gene has CDR1 LGHNT and CDR2 FRNRAP. The CDR3 sequence is CASGLGQGDSGANVLTF. As DNA, the CDR3 is TGTGCTAGTGGTTTGGGACAGGGGGACTCTGGGGCCAACGTCCTGACTTTC.

The J gene is TRBJ1-1, the V gene TRBV28, with 7 bases that match TRBD1. The CDR3 length is 14 residues. Germline V gene data show CDR1 as MDHEN and CDR2 as SYDVKM. V lost 6 bases to trimming and J lost 8 bases; unmatched junction nucleotides: 12. The CDR3 region is CASRTQGPPVEAFF. DNA of the CDR3: TGTGCCAGCAGAACACAGGGGCCCCCGGTAGAAGCTTTCTTT.

The genes are TRBV6-1 and TRBJ1-4; no reliable D call. The CDR3 covers 14 residues. V shed 2 bases and J shed 10 bases, with 14 bases lying between them. From germline, CDR1 is MNHNS and CDR2 SASEGT. The CDR3 reads CASSEIRAGAKLFF. The CDR3 bases are TGTGCCAGCAGTGAAATTCGAGCGGGCGCAAAACTGTTTTTT.

This chain connects TRBV5-1 to TRBJ1-2; D uncertain. The CDR3 runs 15 residues. V was shortened by 0 bases and J by 6 bases, with 15 bases between the two germline ends. Germline CDR1 is SGHRS and CDR2 is YFSETQ. The CDR3 region has the DNA TGCGCCAGCAGCTTGGGGACTGTTAATGTTCATGGCTACACCTTC. This codes for CASSLGTVNVHGYTF.

The V and J genes are TRBV19 and TRBJ2-2; D may be TRBD2 (5 bases). V was cut by 9 bases and J by 11 bases, with 10 bases left in between. CDR3 size: 10 residues. Germline V gene lookup returns CDR1 LNHDA and CDR2 SQIVND (reference sequence). CDR3 nucleotides: TGTGCCAGCGGCCCGGGAGAGCTGTTTTTT. Amino acids: CASGPGELFF.

The chain has TRBV6-1 and TRBJ1-1; weak D call: TRBD1 (6 bases). The CDR3 has 13 amino acids. Deletions cut 6 bases from V and 1 base from J, with 9 bases between. Germline V gene data show CDR1 as MNHNS and CDR2 as SASEGT. The CDR3 nucleotides are TGTGCCAGCAGGACGACAGGGAACACTGAAGCTTTCTTT. Its translation is CASRTTGNTEAFF.

V usage is TRBV19 and J usage is TRBJ2-2; D may be TRBD2 (6 bases). Deletions cut 3 bases from V and 7 bases from J, with 21 bases between. This CDR3 contains 17 residues. The V gene's germline CDR1 is LNHDA and CDR2 SQIVND (reference sequence). Written as DNA, the CDR3 is TGTGCCAGTAGTATGAGCTCGGGTTTTCAAGCGGGCGGGGAGCTGTTTTTT. It specifies CASSMSSGFQAGGELFF.

This clone appeared once. The chain joins TRBV25-1 to TRBJ2-5; TRBD1 might be the D (6 bases). CDR3 length: 13 residues. Germline V lookup: CDR1 MGHDK, CDR2 SYGVNS. V lost 11 bases to trimming and J lost 3 bases, with 16 bases between them. CDR3: CAGQQGSEETQYF. CDR3 nucleotides: TGTGCCGGGCAACAGGGATCGGAAGAGACCCAGTACTTC.

V and J are TRBV6-6 and TRBJ2-1; no clear D gene. The germline CDR1 and CDR2 sequences are MNHNY and SVGAGI (reference sequence). There are 10 residues in the CDR3. The ends were cut back, 11 bases at V and 4 bases at J, with 6 bases in the middle. CDR3 DNA: TGTGCCTTCGGGTACAATGAGCAGTTCTTC. It yields the protein CAFGYNEQFF.

This clone was detected once. The rearrangement uses TRBV11-2 and TRBJ2-3; 8 bases align to TRBD1. The CDR3 is 16 amino acids. J was trimmed by 0 bases and V by 1 base; bases with no gene match: 3. Per the germline V gene, CDR1 is SGHAT and CDR2 is FQNNGV. This CDR3 reads CASSLGNRGSTDTQYF. The DNA of the CDR3 is TGTGCCAGCAGCTTAGGGAACAGGGGGAGCACAGATACGCAGTATTTT.

The V gene is TRBV5-1, the J gene TRBJ2-3; TRBD1 matches at 7 bases. Germline CDR1 is SGHRS and CDR2 is YFSETQ. The CDR3 consists of 15 residues. Unmatched junction bases numbered 9, after V lost 3 bases and J lost 5 bases. CDR3 sequence reads: CASSSQQGFGDTQYF. The CDR3 DNA follows: TGCGCCAGCAGCTCACAACAGGGGTTTGGAGATACGCAGTATTTT.

This CDR3 is CASSLNEYEQYF. CDR3 in DNA: TGTGCCAGCAGCTTAAATGAGTACGAGCAGTACTTC. The chain uses TRBV7-8 and TRBJ2-7; unclear D gene. The germline CDR1 and CDR2 sequences are SGHVS and FQNEAQ. There are 12 residues in the CDR3. V shed 2 bases and J shed 4 bases, with 6 bases lying between them.

The V and J genes are TRBV10-1 and TRBJ2-3; 8 bases align to TRBD1. This CDR3 region has 14 residues. Looked up from germline, CDR1 is WNHNN and CDR2 is SYGVQD (reference sequence). V gave up 6 bases and J gave up 3 bases; unmatched junction bases: 5. The CDR3 sequence: CASRGDRLTDTQYF. CDR3 DNA sequence: TGCGCCAGCAGGGGGGACAGGTTGACAGATACGCAGTATTTT.

The chain carries TRBV4-2 and TRBJ2-1, with D possibly being TRBD2 (5 bases). Germline loops: CDR1 LGHNA, CDR2 YNFKEQ. V shed 0 bases and J shed 4 bases, with 13 bases lying between them. The CDR3 covers 16 residues. CDR3 sequence: CASSQDRLRLYNEQFF. CDR3 DNA sequence: TGTGCCAGCAGCCAAGATCGCCTACGACTATACAATGAGCAGTTCTTC.

The chain links TRBV4-2 to TRBJ2-5, with 7 bases identical to TRBD2. The J call is in doubt because the DNA end fits TRBJ2-7 better. The CDR3 extends over 15 amino acids. Per the germline V gene, CDR1 is LGHNA and CDR2 is YNFKEQ. This CDR3 reads CASSQPEKRGYEQYF. CDR3 nucleotide sequence: TGTGCCAGCAGCCAACCGGAGAAGCGGGGCTACGAGCAGTACTTC.

The chain has TRBV14 and TRBJ1-2; tentative D call: TRBD1 (5 bases). The CDR3 is 13 residues long. Per germline, CDR1 SGHDN and CDR2 FVKESK. Trimming shortened V by 0 bases and J by 6 bases, and 8 bases separated the two germline ends. The CDR3 loop reads CASSQEHRNGYTF. The DNA of the CDR3 is TGTGCCAGCAGCCAAGAGCACAGGAATGGCTACACCTTC.

This chain links TRBV27 with TRBJ2-7; the match to TRBD1 covers 9 bases. The CDR3 length is 17 residues. V lost 5 bases to trimming and J lost 1 base; unmatched junction nucleotides: 12. Germline lookup yields CDR1 MNHEY and CDR2 SMNVEV (reference sequence). The CDR3 coding sequence is TGTGCCAGCAGTCCTTTAGGGACAGGGAGGAGTTCCTACGAGCAGTACTTC. Translated: CASSPLGTGRSSYEQYF.

This CDR3 reads CASSTPGTGQPQHF. The CDR3 DNA follows: TGTGCCAGTAGTACTCCCGGGACAGGGCAGCCCCAGCATTTT. The chain has TRBV19 and TRBJ1-5; TRBD1 matches at 9 bases. Germline CDR1 LNHDA, CDR2 SQIVND (reference sequence). This CDR3 has 14 residues. Unmatched junction bases numbered 5, after V lost 4 bases and J lost 7 bases.

This clone was found once. The chain carries TRBV6-6 and TRBJ2-1; D call uncertain. This CDR3 has 12 amino acids. Germline V gene lookup returns CDR1 MNHNY and CDR2 SVGAGI (reference sequence). The germline V and J ends were trimmed by 2 bases and 9 bases, with 8 bases remaining between them. CDR3 bases: TGTGCCAGCAGTTACAAACCGGGTGAGCAGTTCTTC. Translation gives CASSYKPGEQFF.

This chain links TRBV28 with TRBJ1-2, with D maybe TRBD1 (6 bases). This CDR3 is 14 amino acids long. V dropped 6 bases and J dropped 5 bases, with 16 bases sitting between them. Germline assignment: CDR1 MDHEN and CDR2 SYDVKM. CDR3 nucleotides: TGTGCCAGCAGCTACGGGCAGGGGTGGTATGGCTACACCTTC. Translated, it gives CASSYGQGWYGYTF.

The gene calls are TRBV19 and TRBJ2-1; D is possibly TRBD1 (6 bases). CDR1 and CDR2 from the germline V gene are LNHDA and SQIVND (reference sequence). Trimming cost V 1 base and J 12 bases, with 16 bases left between them. The CDR3 extends over 14 amino acids. This CDR3 reads CASSIGGLVGAQFF. Written as DNA, the CDR3 is TGTGCCAGTAGTATAGGGGGGCTAGTAGGCGCGCAGTTCTTC.

In the case of this clone: The same CDR3 arises from other DNA sequences in this sample as well. This chain's CDR3 is CASSLGTGSYEQYF. CDR3 in DNA: TGTGCCAGCAGCTTAGGGACAGGGTCGTACGAGCAGTACTTC. V usage is TRBV7-9 and J usage is TRBJ2-7; 8 nucleotides agree with TRBD1. The CDR3 extends over 14 amino acids. V was pared by 1 base and J by 4 bases, with 3 bases of the junction left unmatched. Germline CDR1 and CDR2: SEHNR and FQNEAQ (reference sequence).

The chain combines TRBV4-1 with TRBJ2-7; TRBD2 aligns across 7 bases. CDR3 length equals 17 residues. Germline V gene sequence: CDR1 MGHRA, CDR2 YSYEKL. With 0 bases clipped from V and 3 bases from J, the junction kept 11 bases outside the gene matches. The DNA for the CDR3 is TGCGCCAGCAGCCAAGATGCCTGGGGGACTATCCTCTACGAGCAGTACTTC. It yields the protein CASSQDAWGTILYEQYF.

The chain links TRBV10-3 to TRBJ1-1; a possible D gene is TRBD1 (6 bases). Germline V lookup: CDR1 ENHRY, CDR2 SYGVKD. V lost 6 bases and J lost 4, with 18 bases in between. The CDR3 is made up of 15 amino acids. The chain's CDR3 is CAISASGGRGTEAFF. The CDR3 coding sequence is TGTGCCATCAGCGCCTCCGGGGGGCGCGGCACTGAAGCTTTCTTT.